The clone carrying this T cell receptor beta chain was seen a handful of times. The CDR3 has 15 amino acids. This entry belongs to a study of T cell changes during pregnancy in multiple sclerosis. Here immunoSEQ multiplex PCR was the method, and the copy in TCRdb shows in-frame clones only, minus some. The table records some 39,000 clones, around nine tenths of them present only once. Sample: CD4+ T cells from peripheral blood mononuclear cells, taken in the second trimester of pregnancy. J is TRBJ1-1 and V is TRBV21-1; TRBD1, the table's D call, was not compared with the DNA. TRBV21-1 is annotated as a pseudogene. This clonotype was obtained from a female donor in good health, enrolled as a control in a pregnancy study. The CDR3 nucleotides are TGTGCCAGCAGCAAAGGGCCAGGACAGGGAGCCCAAGCTTTCTTT. Encoded protein: CASSKGPGQGAQAFF.